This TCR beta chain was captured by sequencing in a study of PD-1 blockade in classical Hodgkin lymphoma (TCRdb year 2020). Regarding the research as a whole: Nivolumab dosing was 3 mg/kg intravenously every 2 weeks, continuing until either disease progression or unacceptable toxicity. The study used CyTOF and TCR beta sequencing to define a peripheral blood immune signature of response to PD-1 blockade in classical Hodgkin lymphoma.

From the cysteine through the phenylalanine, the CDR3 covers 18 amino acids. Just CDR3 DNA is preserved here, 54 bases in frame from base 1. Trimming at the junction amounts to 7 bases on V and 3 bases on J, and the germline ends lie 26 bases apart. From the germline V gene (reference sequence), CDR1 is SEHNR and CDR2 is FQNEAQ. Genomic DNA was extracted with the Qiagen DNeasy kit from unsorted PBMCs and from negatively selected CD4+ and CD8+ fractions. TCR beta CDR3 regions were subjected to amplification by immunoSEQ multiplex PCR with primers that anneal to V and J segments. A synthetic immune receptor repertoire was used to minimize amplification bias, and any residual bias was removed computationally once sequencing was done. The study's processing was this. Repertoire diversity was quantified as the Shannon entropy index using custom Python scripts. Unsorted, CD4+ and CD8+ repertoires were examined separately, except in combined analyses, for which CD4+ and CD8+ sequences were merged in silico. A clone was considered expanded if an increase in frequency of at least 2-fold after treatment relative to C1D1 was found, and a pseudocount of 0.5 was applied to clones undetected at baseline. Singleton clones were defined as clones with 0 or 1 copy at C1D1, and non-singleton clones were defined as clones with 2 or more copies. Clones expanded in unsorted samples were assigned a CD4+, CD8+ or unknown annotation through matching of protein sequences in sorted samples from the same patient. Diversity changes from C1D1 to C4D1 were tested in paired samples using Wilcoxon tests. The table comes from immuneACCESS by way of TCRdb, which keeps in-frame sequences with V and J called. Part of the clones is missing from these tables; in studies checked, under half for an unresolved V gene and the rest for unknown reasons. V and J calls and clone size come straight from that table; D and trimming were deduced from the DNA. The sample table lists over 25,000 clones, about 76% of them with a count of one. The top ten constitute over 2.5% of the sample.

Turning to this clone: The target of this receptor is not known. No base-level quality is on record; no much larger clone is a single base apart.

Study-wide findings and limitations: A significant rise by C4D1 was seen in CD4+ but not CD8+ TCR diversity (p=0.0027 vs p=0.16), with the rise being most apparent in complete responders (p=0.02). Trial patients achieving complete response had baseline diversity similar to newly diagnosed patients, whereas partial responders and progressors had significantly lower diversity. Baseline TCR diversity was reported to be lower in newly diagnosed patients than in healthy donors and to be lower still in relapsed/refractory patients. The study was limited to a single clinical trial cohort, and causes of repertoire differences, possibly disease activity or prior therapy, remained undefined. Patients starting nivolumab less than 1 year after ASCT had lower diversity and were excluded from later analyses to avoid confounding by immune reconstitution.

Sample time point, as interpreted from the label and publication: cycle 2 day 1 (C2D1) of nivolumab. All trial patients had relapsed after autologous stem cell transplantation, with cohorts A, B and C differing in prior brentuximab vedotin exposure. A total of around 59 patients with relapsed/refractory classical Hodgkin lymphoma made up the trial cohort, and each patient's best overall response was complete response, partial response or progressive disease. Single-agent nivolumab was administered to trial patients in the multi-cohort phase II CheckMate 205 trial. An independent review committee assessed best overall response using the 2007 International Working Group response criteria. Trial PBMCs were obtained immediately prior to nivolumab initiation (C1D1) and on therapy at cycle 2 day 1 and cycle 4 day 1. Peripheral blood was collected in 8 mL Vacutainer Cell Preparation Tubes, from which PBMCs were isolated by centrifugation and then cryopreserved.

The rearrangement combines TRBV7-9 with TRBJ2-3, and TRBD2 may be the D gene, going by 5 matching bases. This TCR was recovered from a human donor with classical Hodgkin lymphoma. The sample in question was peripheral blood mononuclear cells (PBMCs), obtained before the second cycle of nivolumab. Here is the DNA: TGTGCCAGCACCAATAGGGTCACCTTGGTGAGGGAAACAGATACGCAGTATTTT. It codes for CASTNRVTLVRETDTQYF.